This TCR beta chain was identified in a study of early T cells in non-severe SARS-CoV-2 infection. This CDR3 spans 14 amino acids. V shed 10 bases and J 5 bases; nucleotides not matched to a gene: 10. Germline lookup yields CDR1 ENHRY and CDR2 SYGVKD. Each single cDNA molecule received a unique molecular identifier. TCRdb called the 5' RACE reads again in MiXCR, with one record for every CDR3 protein. The table records around 83,000 distinct CDR3 sequences, around 9.3% of them present only once. With respect to this clonotype: A much larger clone differs from this one at a single base, so this may be a read error.

The specimen was whole blood, collected at baseline. The chain couples TRBV10-3 to TRBJ1-1, with 10 positions matching TRBD1. This TCR derives from an adult who was a healthcare worker with PCR-confirmed SARS-CoV-2 infection or an uninfected control (not recorded which). CDR3 in DNA: TGTGCCACGGGACAGGGGCCTCAGGGAACTGAAGCTTTCTTT. This sequence encodes CATGQGPQGTEAFF.